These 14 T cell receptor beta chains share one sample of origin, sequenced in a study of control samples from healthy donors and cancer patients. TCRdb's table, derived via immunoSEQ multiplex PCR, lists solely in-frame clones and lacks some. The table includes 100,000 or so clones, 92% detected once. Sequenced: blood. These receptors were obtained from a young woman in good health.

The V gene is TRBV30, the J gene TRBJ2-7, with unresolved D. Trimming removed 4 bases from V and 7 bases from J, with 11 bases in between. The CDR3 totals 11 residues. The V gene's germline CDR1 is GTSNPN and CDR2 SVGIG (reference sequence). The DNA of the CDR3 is TGTGCCTGGACAGCATCTAAGGAGCAGTACTTC. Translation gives CAWTASKEQYF. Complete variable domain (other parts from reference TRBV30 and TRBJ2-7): SQTIHQWPATLVQPVGSPLSLECTVEGTSNPNLYWYRQAAGRGLQLLFYSVGIGQISSEVPQNLSASRPQDRQFILSSKKLLLSDSGFYLCAWTASKEQYFGPGTRLTVT.

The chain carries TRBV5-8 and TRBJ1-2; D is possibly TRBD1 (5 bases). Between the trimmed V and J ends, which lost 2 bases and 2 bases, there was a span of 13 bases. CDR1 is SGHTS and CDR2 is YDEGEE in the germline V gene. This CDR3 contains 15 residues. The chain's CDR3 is CASSFTGLTNYGYTF. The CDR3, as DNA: TGTGCCAGCAGCTTCACGGGACTGACGAACTATGGCTACACCTTC.

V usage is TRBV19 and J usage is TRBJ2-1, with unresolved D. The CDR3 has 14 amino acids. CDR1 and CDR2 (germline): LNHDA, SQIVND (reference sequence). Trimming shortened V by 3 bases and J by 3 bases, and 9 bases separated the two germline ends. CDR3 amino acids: CASSMKDFYNEQFF. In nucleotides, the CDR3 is TGTGCCAGTAGTATGAAGGATTTCTACAATGAGCAGTTCTTC.

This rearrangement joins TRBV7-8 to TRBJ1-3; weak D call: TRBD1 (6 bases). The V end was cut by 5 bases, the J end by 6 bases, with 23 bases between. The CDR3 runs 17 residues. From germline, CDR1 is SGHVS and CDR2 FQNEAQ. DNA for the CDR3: TGTGCCAGCAGCCCGCGCAAGACAGGAAGGAAAGTAAACACCATATATTTT. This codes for CASSPRKTGRKVNTIYF.

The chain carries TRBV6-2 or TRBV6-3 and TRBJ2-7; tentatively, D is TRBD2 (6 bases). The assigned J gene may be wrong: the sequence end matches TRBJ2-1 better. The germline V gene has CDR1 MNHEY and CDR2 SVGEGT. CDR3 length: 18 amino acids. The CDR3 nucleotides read TGTGCCAGCAGTTACTTCGCCGGGGGACTCCGCTCCTACAATGAGCAGTTCTTC. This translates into CASSYFAGGLRSYNEQFF.

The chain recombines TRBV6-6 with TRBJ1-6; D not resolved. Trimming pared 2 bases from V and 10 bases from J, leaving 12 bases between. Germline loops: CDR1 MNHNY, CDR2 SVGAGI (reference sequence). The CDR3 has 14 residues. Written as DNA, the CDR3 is TGTGCCAGCAGTTACCCGGTTGAGGGATCACCCCTCCACTTT. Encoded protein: CASSYPVEGSPLHF.

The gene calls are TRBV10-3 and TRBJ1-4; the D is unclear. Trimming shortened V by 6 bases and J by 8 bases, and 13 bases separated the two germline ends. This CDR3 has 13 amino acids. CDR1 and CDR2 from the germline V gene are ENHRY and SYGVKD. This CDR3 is CAIRFLAREKLFF. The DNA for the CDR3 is TGTGCCATCAGATTCCTAGCGAGGGAAAAACTGTTTTTT.

In DNA, the CDR3 is TGCGCCAGCAGCTTCCGACAGATGAACACTGAAGCTTTCTTT. Protein: CASSFRQMNTEAFF. V is TRBV5-1 and J is TRBJ1-1; D is possibly TRBD1 (5 bases). With 2 bases removed from V and 0 bases from J, the gap between germline ends came to 8 bases. Per the germline V gene, CDR1 is SGHRS and CDR2 is YFSETQ. The CDR3 is 14 residues long. The full variable domain, its missing parts supplied by reference TRBV5-1 and TRBJ1-1, is KAGVTQTPRYLIKTRGQQVTLSCSPISGHRSVSWYQQTPGQGLQFLFEYFSETQRNKGNFPGRFSGRQFSNSRSEMNVSTLELGDSALYLCASSFRQMNTEAFFGQGTRLTVV.

CDR3: CASSLEGTDLNTIYF. The CDR3 bases are TGCGCCAGCAGCTTAGAAGGGACCGACCTAAACACCATATATTTT. The rearrangement links TRBV10-2 to TRBJ1-3; D is possibly TRBD1 (5 bases). The ends were cut back, 6 bases at V and 6 bases at J, with 18 bases in the middle. Germline values: CDR1 WSHSY, CDR2 SAAADI. The CDR3 sequence is 15 residues long.

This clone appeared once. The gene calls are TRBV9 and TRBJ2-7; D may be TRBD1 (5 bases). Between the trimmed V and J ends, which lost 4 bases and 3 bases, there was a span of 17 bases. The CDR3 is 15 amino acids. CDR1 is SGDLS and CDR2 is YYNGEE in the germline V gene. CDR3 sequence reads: CASSFQDSPYYEQYF. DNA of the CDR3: TGTGCCAGCAGCTTTCAAGACAGCCCCTACTACGAGCAGTACTTC.

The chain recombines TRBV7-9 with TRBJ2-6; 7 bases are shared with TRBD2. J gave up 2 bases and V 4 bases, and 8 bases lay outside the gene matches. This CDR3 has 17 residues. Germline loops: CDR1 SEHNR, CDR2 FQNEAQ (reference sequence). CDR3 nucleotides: TGTGCCAGCAGCTACGGGGGAGGGGCTCCTGGGGCCAACGTCCTGACTTTC. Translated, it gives CASSYGGGAPGANVLTF.

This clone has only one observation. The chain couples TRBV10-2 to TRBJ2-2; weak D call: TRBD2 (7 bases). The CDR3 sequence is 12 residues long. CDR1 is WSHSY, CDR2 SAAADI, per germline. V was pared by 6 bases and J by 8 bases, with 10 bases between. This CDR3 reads CASSGGPGELFF. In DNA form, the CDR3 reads TGCGCCAGCAGCGGGGGGCCGGGGGAGCTGTTTTTT.

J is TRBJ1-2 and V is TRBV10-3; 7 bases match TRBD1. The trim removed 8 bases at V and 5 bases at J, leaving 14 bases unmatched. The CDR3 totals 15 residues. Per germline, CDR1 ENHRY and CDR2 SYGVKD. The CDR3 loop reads CAILVARGAQYGYTF. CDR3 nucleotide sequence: TGTGCCATCCTCGTCGCCAGGGGGGCTCAATATGGCTACACCTTC.

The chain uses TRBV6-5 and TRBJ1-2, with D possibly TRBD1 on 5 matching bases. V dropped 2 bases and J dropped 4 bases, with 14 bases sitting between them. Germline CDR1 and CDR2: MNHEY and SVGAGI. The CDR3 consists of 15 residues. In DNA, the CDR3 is TGTGCCAGCAGTTACCTGGGACGACCGCTCTATGGCTACACCTTC. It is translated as CASSYLGRPLYGYTF.